This record concerns one T cell receptor (beta chain) sequence. Sequencing used immunoSEQ multiplex PCR; TCRdb keeps in-frame clones, though not all of them. The table lists roughly 15,000 clones, about 77% of them singletons. There are 14 residues in the CDR3. Germline CDR1 MDHEN, CDR2 SYDVKM. Trimming took off 4 bases at V and 4 bases at J, with 14 bases between the two ends. This entry belongs to a study of blood T cell repertoires in COVID-19. The sequence was obtained from a human donor in a cohort sampled during active COVID-19. Sequences were obtained from peripheral blood. The rearrangement links TRBV28 to TRBJ2-7; D perhaps matches TRBD1 (6 bases). The CDR3 nucleotides are TGTGCCAGCAGTTCAACAGACAGGAGATACGAGCAGTACTTC. This gives the protein CASSSTDRRYEQYF.